This T cell receptor (beta chain) comes out of a study of blood T cells in healthy people across ages. A minimum of 7 million PBMCs was isolated per sample. This clonotype was observed a handful of times. It was with a sample-barcoded 5' primer and a J-beta primer mix that a second PCR of about 6 to 12 cycles was run. TCRdb reanalysed the 5' RACE reads using MiXCR and keeps one entry per CDR3 protein. The sample consists of around 1,000,000 distinct CDR3 sequences, about 25% of them appearing once. Trimming left V 6 bases short and J 2 bases short, with 14 bases between. The CDR3 runs to 15 residues. The germline gives CDR1 MNHNS, CDR2 SASEGT. The same sample was also used in a study of T cells of mothers and their children. From that second work: Extraction yielded RNA that went, in full, into cDNA synthesis at approximately 1.4 ug per 15 ul.

Sequenced sample: blood. The J gene is TRBJ2-1, the V gene TRBV6-1, with D unclear. This receptor was obtained from a girl aged 2-15 years in good health. CDR3 amino acids: CASRESSSTYNEQFF. The DNA for the CDR3 is TGTGCCAGCAGAGAAAGTAGTAGCACCTACAATGAGCAGTTCTTC.